This T cell receptor beta chain was retrieved from a study of T-cell reconstitution after alpha-beta-depleted transplantation in children. Study results and caveats: At the one-year point after transplant, T-cell counts and TCRbeta diversity were found to come mostly from T cells that had been newly produced. At around two months after transplant, the alpha-beta T cells were reportedly derived from several hundred expanded clones that came from non-depleted graft cells. It was surviving recipient T cells and thymic progenitors that gave some patients high TCRbeta diversity at day 60.

This clonotype appeared a few times. The target antigen is unknown. V lost 0 bases, J lost 8 bases, and 2 bases stayed unmatched. The CDR3 has 14 residues. Looked up from germline, CDR1 is SGHRS and CDR2 is YFSETQ. Unique molecular identifiers were used in preparing the TCRbeta library. MiXCR, run by TCRdb on the PCR reads, gives a single entry per CDR3 protein. The table has approximately 130,000 distinct CDR3 sequences, about 9.6% seen once. The TCR sequence derives from a girl less than two years old who had a stem cell transplant for combined immunodeficiency, so the T cells may come from the graft donor. J is TRBJ1-1 and V is TRBV5-1; 12 positions agree with TRBD1. Sequenced here: PBMCs, mostly from graft donor cells, sampled 180 days after TCRalphabeta/CD19-depleted stem cell transplant. This CDR3 reads CASSLDGTGGEAFF. The CDR3 DNA follows: TGCGCCAGCAGCTTGGATGGGACAGGGGGCGAAGCTTTCTTT.